Presented here are 23 T cell receptor beta chains from one specimen sequenced in a study of blood T cells in healthy people across ages. PCR was performed a second time for about 7 to 11 cycles using a sample-barcoded 5' primer and a J-beta primer mix. MiXCR, applied by TCRdb to the 5' RACE reads, yields one record per CDR3 protein. Here the sample spans 1.5 million to 1.9 million distinct CDR3 sequences, 35% to 45% being singletons. Material: blood. Receptors were obtained from a woman aged 18-29 years in good health.

The chain couples TRBV4-3 to TRBJ2-1; 7 bases agree with TRBD2. V lost 3 bases to trimming and J lost 6 bases; unmatched junction nucleotides: 8. This CDR3 spans 15 amino acids. Looked up from germline, CDR1 is LGHNA and CDR2 is YSLEER. The CDR3 loop reads CASSQAPGLPNEQFF. Written as DNA, the CDR3 is TGCGCCAGCAGCCAGGCTCCGGGACTACCCAATGAGCAGTTCTTC.

The V gene is TRBV30, the J gene TRBJ1-5; D unresolved. Germline V gives CDR1 GTSNPN, CDR2 SVGIG (reference sequence). V lost 0 bases, J lost 6 bases, and 9 bases lay in between. CDR3 length equals 13 residues. Here the CDR3 DNA reads TGTGCCTGGAGTGTAAACCCGGGTCAGCCCCAGCATTTT. Its protein is CAWSVNPGQPQHF.

This clonotype turned up a few times. The germline gene is not matched at one end of the junction; a read error may be the cause. The chain carries TRBV4-1 and TRBJ2-2; the D gene is possibly TRBD2 (6 bases). From germline, CDR1 is MGHRA and CDR2 YSYEKL. This CDR3 spans 16 amino acids. The CDR3 bases are TGCGCCAGCAGCCAAGAGGGACTCGCGAACACCAGGGAGCTGTTTTTT. This codes for CASSQEGLANTRELFF.

The gene calls are TRBV20-1 and TRBJ2-6, with 7 bases that match TRBD1. V dropped 4 bases and J dropped 0; count of bases not matched to a gene: 3. Germline V gives CDR1 DFQATT, CDR2 SNEGSKA (reference sequence). CDR3 length: 15 residues. The CDR3 DNA reads TGCAGTGCTAAAAACAGGGGCTCTGGGGCCAACGTCCTGACTTTC. This encodes CSAKNRGSGANVLTF.

This chain connects TRBV7-2 to TRBJ2-1, with TRBD2 identical over 9 bases. The J call may be wrong; the DNA end is better matched by TRBJ2-7. Germline V gene lookup returns CDR1 SGHTA and CDR2 FQGNSA. The CDR3 has 17 amino acids. The CDR3 reads CASSPLGASGRYNEQYF. The CDR3 region has the DNA TGTGCCAGCAGCCCCCTCGGAGCCAGCGGGAGGTACAATGAGCAGTACTTC.

The sample holds a few counts of this clonotype. The rearrangement uses TRBV10-3 and TRBJ2-7; tentatively, D is TRBD2 (6 bases). Germline V gene data show CDR1 as ENHRY and CDR2 as SYGVKD. The germline V and J ends were trimmed by 4 bases and 5 bases, with 12 bases remaining between them. This CDR3 is built from 13 residues. Here the CDR3 DNA reads TGTGCCATCAGTGTAGGAGGGGCCCACGAGCAGTACTTC. Its translation: CAISVGGAHEQYF.

The gene calls are TRBV4-1 and TRBJ2-5; 7 nucleotides line up with TRBD1. The CDR3 extends over 17 amino acids. CDR1 MGHRA and CDR2 YSYEKL come from the germline V gene. V was clipped by 6 bases and J by 11 bases; unmatched bases: 24. CDR3 sequence: CASRVPRHNTGENEQYF. DNA for the CDR3: TGCGCCAGCAGGGTTCCCCGACACAACACAGGGGAGAATGAGCAGTACTTC.

The rearrangement uses TRBV20-1 and TRBJ1-4; unclear D gene. The CDR3 consists of 13 residues. In germline, CDR1 is DFQATT, CDR2 SNEGSKA (reference sequence). Trimming left V 0 bases short and J 11 bases short, with 13 bases between. The CDR3 reads CSARELKVPKLFF. CDR3 sequence (DNA): TGCAGTGCTAGAGAGCTAAAAGTCCCTAAACTGTTTTTT.

This clonotype was seen a handful of times. J is TRBJ2-1 and V is TRBV20-1; 7 bases are a match to TRBD2. With V trimmed by 4 bases and J by 7 bases, 16 bases remained unmatched. The length of the CDR3 is 16 residues. CDR1 DFQATT and CDR2 SNEGSKA come from the germline V gene (reference sequence). CDR3 bases: TGCAGTGCTAAACCCATTCCGGGACTAACCGCAAATGAGCAGTTCTTC. Translation gives CSAKPIPGLTANEQFF.

The chain links TRBV2 to TRBJ1-4; D may be TRBD1 (6 bases). Germline CDR1 and CDR2: SNHLY and FYNNEI. CDR3 size: 13 residues. Trimming took 8 bases from V and 3 from J, leaving 10 bases between them. The CDR3 coding sequence is TGTGCCAGCGGCAGGGGAGCTAATGAAAAACTGTTTTTT. Amino acid sequence: CASGRGANEKLFF. The entire variable domain, with the rest obtained from reference TRBV2 and TRBJ1-4, is as follows: EPEVTQTPSHQVTQMGQEVILRCVPISNHLYFYWYRQILGQKVEFLVSFYNNEISEKSEIFDDQFSVERPDGSNFTLKIRSTKLEDSAMYFCASGRGANEKLFFGSGTQLSVL.

The chain's CDR3 is CSARMQVDTQYF. CDR3 coding DNA: TGCAGTGCTAGAATGCAAGTAGATACGCAGTATTTT. The chain uses TRBV20-1 and TRBJ2-3; D is undetermined. Looked up from germline, CDR1 is DFQATT and CDR2 is SNEGSKA (reference sequence). The CDR3 totals 12 residues. Between the trimmed V and J ends, which lost 2 bases and 5 bases, there was a span of 8 bases.

The chain joins TRBV20-1 to TRBJ2-7; no reliable D call. The CDR3 sequence is 14 residues long. The V and J ends lost 2 bases and 2 bases respectively, with 13 bases between them. The germline CDR1 and CDR2 sequences are DFQATT and SNEGSKA (reference sequence). CDR3 residues: CSARPTWAAYEQYF. The CDR3 DNA follows: TGCAGTGCTAGACCTACCTGGGCAGCCTACGAGCAGTACTTC.

This clonotype was seen only a few times. The J gene is TRBJ2-1, the V gene TRBV20-1; either TRBD1 or TRBD2 may supply D (5 bases each). Looked up from germline, CDR1 is DFQATT and CDR2 is SNEGSKA (reference sequence). The CDR3 length is 13 residues. The V end lost 3 bases, the J end lost 6 bases, and 12 bases lay between the germline ends. This chain's CDR3 is CSASLGVLNEQFF. CDR3 nucleotides: TGCAGTGCTAGCTTGGGGGTGCTCAATGAGCAGTTCTTC.

This chain links TRBV7-2 with TRBJ2-7, with a weak D call TRBD2 (7 bases). CDR1 and CDR2 from the germline V gene are SGHTA and FQGNSA. The CDR3 runs to 17 residues. V lost 0 bases and J 3 bases, leaving 18 bases between the germline ends. CDR3: CASSLAPGGRGFYEQYF. As DNA, the CDR3 is TGTGCCAGCAGCTTAGCACCGGGGGGCAGGGGATTCTACGAGCAGTACTTC.

This clonotype has only a few counts. The chain is built from TRBV6-5 and TRBJ1-2; D is unclear. This CDR3 comprises 14 residues. Germline V gene data show CDR1 as MNHEY and CDR2 as SVGAGI. V lost 5 bases and J lost 0, with 10 bases in between. CDR3 nucleotide sequence: TGTGCCAGCAGTCCTACCTTTGCTAACTATGGCTACACCTTC. This translates into CASSPTFANYGYTF.

This clonotype was found once. The chain joins TRBV5-5 to TRBJ2-2, with 8 positions matching TRBD2. Germline lookup yields CDR1 SGHKS and CDR2 YYEKEE (reference sequence). V was pared by 2 bases and J by 5 bases, with 5 bases of the junction left unmatched. The CDR3 sequence is 15 residues long. The CDR3 protein is CASSFSGALTGELFF. In DNA, the CDR3 is TGTGCCAGCAGCTTTAGCGGGGCCCTTACCGGGGAGCTGTTTTTT.

The CDR3 DNA sequence: TGTGCCATCAGGACTGGCGGTAGCCTCGATAATGAGCAGTACTTC. Translated: CAIRTGGSLDNEQYF. The rearrangement joins TRBV10-3 to TRBJ2-5, with D unresolved. The CDR3 has 15 residues. Germline V gene lookup returns CDR1 ENHRY and CDR2 SYGVKD. Trimming took off 6 bases at V and 11 bases at J, with 25 bases between the two ends.

At least ten counts were recorded for this clonotype. The chain uses TRBV12-3 or TRBV12-4 and TRBJ2-1; tentative D call: TRBD1 (6 bases). Trimming shortened V by 4 bases and J by 5 bases, and 12 bases separated the two germline ends. This CDR3 region has 14 residues. CDR3: CASSSRTVNNEQFF. The DNA of the CDR3 is TGTGCCAGCAGTTCCCGGACAGTCAACAATGAGCAGTTCTTC.

The chain carries TRBV12-3 or TRBV12-4 and TRBJ2-1, with 9 bases matching TRBD2. V was pared by 6 bases and J by 2 bases, with 5 bases of the junction left unmatched. The CDR3 has 15 residues. The CDR3 sequence is CASRDSGSTYNEQFF. In DNA, the CDR3 is TGTGCCAGCAGGGATAGCGGGAGTACCTACAATGAGCAGTTCTTC.

Of note for this clonotype: One end of the junction varies from germline; a read error may be responsible. CDR3 in DNA: TGTGCCAGCAGTTATCCCCCTGGCGGGAGTGGGTACGAGCAGTACTTT. Encoded protein: CASSYPPGGSGYEQYF. V gene TRBV6-2 or TRBV6-3 combines with J gene TRBJ2-7, with 7 bases that match TRBD2. CDR1 and CDR2 from the germline V gene are MNHEY and SVGEGT. This CDR3 contains 16 residues.

This clonotype was seen a single time. The chain recombines TRBV7-9 with TRBJ2-7; no definite D call. Between the trimmed V and J ends, which lost 5 bases and 0 bases, there was a span of 20 bases. Germline CDR1 reads SEHNR; CDR2 reads FQNEAQ (reference sequence). This CDR3 has 17 amino acids. The CDR3: CASSPQRAGAYSYEQYF. In DNA, the CDR3 is TGTGCCAGCAGCCCACAGCGTGCAGGAGCCTACTCCTACGAGCAGTACTTC.

The chain joins TRBV4-3 to TRBJ2-1; no clear D gene. Deletions cut 0 bases from V and 5 bases from J, with 17 bases between. From germline, CDR1 is LGHNA and CDR2 YSLEER. CDR3 length: 17 amino acids. The CDR3 spells CASSQDWISPPHNEQFF. CDR3 DNA sequence: TGCGCCAGCAGCCAAGACTGGATCTCACCGCCCCACAATGAGCAGTTCTTC.

Comment on this clonotype: The germline gene is not matched at one end of the junction; a read error may be the cause. V is TRBV20-1 and J is TRBJ2-1; a possible D gene is TRBD2 (6 bases). Germline V gives CDR1 DFQATT, CDR2 SNEGSKA (reference sequence). The CDR3 runs to 14 residues. As DNA, the CDR3 is TGCAGTGGTAGGCCGGGGGAGTCCTACAATAAGCAGTTCTTC. Translation gives CSGRPGESYNKQFF.